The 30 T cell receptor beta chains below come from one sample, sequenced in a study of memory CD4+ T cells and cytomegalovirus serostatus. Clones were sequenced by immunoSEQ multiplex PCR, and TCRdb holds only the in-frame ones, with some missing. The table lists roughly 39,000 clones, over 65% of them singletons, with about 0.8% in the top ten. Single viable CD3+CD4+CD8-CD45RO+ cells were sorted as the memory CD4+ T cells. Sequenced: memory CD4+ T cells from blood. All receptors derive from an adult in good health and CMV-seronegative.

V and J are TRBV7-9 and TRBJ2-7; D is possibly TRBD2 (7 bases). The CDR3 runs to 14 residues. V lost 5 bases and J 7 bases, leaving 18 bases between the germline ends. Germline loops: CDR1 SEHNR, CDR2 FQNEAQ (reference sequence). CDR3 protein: CASSPEGVGGEQYF. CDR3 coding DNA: TGTGCCAGCAGCCCCGAGGGGGTGGGAGGGGAGCAGTACTTC.

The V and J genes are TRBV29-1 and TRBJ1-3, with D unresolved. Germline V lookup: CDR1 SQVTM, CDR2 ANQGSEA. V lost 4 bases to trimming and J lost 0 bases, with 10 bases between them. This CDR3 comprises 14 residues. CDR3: CSVGSGGSGNTIYF. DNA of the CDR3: TGCAGCGTTGGCTCAGGTGGCTCTGGAAACACCATATATTTT.

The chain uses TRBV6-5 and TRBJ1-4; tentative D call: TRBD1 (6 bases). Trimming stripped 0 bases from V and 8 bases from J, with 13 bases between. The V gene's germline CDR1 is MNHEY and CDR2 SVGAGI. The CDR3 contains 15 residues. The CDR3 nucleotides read TGTGCCAGCAGTTACTCGGACAGAGACGACGAAAAACTGTTTTTT. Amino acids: CASSYSDRDDEKLFF.

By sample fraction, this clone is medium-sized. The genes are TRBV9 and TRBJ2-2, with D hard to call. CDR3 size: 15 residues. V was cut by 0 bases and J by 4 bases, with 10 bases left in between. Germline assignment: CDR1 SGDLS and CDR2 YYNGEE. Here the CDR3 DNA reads TGTGCCAGCAGCGTAGAAGTCGAAGGCACCGGGGAGCTGTTTTTT. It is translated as CASSVEVEGTGELFF.

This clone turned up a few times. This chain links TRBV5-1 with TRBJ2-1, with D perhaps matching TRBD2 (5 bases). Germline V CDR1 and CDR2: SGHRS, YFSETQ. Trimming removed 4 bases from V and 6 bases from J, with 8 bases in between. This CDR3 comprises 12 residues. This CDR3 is CASSRETNEQFF. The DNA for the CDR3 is TGCGCCAGCAGCCGGGAAACCAATGAGCAGTTCTTC.

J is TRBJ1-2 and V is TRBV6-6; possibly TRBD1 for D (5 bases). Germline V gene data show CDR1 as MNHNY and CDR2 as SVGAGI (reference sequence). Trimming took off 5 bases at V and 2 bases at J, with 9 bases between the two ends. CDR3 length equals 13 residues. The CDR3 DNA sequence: TGTGCCAGCAGTCTCCGGGACAACTATGGCTACACCTTC. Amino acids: CASSLRDNYGYTF.

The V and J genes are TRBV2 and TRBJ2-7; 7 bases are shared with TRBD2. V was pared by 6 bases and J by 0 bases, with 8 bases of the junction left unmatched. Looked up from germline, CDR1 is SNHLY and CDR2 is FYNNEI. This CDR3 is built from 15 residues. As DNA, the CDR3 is TGTGCCAGCAGGGGCCCTACTAGCGACTCCTACGAGCAGTACTTC. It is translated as CASRGPTSDSYEQYF.

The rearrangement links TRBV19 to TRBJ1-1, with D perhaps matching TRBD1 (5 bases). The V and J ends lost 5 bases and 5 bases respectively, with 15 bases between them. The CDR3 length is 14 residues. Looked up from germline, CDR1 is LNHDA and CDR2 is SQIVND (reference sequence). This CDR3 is CASSPGRGETEAFF. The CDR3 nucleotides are TGTGCCAGTAGTCCAGGAAGGGGAGAGACTGAAGCTTTCTTT. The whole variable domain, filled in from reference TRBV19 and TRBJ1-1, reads DGGITQSPKYLFRKEGQNVTLSCEQNLNHDAMYWYRQDPGQGLRLIYYSQIVNDFQKGDIAEGYSVSREKKESFPLTVTSAQKNPTAFYLCASSPGRGETEAFFGQGTRLTVV.

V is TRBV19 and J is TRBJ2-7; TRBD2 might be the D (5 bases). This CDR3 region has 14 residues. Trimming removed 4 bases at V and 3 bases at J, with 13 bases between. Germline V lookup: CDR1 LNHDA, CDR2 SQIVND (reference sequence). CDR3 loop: CASSTPGILYEQYF. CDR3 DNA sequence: TGTGCCAGTAGTACCCCCGGGATACTCTACGAGCAGTACTTC.

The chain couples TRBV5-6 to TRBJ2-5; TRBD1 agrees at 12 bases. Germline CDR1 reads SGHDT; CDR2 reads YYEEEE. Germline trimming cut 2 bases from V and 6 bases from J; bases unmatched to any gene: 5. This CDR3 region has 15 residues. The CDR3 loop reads CASSFGTGGRKTQYF. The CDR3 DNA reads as TGTGCCAGCAGCTTCGGGACAGGGGGCAGGAAGACCCAGTACTTC.

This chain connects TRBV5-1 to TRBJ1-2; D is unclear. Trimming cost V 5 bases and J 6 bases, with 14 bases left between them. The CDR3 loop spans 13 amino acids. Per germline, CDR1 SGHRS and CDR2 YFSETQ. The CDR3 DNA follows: TGCGCCAGCAGGATAGGGCCCCGGAATGGCTACACCTTC. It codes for CASRIGPRNGYTF.

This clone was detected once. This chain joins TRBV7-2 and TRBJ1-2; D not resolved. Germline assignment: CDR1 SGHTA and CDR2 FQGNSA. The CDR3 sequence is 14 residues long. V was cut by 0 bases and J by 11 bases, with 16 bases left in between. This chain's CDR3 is CASSLALSPSLYTF. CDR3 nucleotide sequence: TGTGCCAGCAGCTTAGCGCTAAGTCCTTCGCTTTACACCTTC.

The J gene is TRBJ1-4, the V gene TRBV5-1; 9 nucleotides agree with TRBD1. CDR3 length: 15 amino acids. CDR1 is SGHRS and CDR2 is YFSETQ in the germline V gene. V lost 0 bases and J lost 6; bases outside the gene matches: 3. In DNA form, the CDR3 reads TGCGCCAGCAGCTTGGGTACAGGGGGCGATGAAAAACTGTTTTTT. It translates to CASSLGTGGDEKLFF.

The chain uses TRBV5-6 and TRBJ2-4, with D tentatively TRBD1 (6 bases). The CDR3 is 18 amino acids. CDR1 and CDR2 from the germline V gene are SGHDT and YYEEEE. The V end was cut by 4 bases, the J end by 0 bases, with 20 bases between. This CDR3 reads CASSPRKSAGVAKNIQYF. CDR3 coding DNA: TGTGCCAGCAGCCCGAGAAAGTCTGCAGGGGTAGCCAAAAACATTCAGTACTTC.

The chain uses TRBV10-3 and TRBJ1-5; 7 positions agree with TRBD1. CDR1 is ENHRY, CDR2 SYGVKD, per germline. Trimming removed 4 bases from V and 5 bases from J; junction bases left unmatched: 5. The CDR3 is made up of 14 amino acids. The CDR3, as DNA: TGTGCCATCAGTGGAGGGGACAGTTATCAGCCCCAGCATTTT. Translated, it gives CAISGGDSYQPQHF.

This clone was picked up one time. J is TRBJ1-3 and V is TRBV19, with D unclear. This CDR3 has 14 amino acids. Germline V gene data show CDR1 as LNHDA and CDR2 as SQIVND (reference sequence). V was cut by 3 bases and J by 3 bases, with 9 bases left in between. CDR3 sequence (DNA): TGTGCCAGTAGTATGAGGCAGAGTGGAAACACCATATATTTT. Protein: CASSMRQSGNTIYF.

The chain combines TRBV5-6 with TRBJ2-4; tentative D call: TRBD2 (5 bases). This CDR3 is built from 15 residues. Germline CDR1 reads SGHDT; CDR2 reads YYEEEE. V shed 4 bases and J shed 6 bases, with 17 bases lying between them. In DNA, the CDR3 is TGTGCCAGCAGCGACCCGGGTCCCGGAGGAAACATTCAGTACTTC. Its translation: CASSDPGPGGNIQYF.

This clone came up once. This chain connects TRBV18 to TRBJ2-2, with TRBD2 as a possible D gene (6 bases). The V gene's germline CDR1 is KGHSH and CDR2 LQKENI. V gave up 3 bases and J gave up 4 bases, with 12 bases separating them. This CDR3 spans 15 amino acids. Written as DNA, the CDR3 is TGTGCCAGCTCACCCCGCGGGGTAGGCACCGGGGAGCTGTTTTTT. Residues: CASSPRGVGTGELFF.

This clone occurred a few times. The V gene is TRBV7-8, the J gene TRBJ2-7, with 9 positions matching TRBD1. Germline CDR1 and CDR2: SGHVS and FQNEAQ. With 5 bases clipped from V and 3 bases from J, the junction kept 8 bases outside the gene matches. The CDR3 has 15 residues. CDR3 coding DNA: TGTGCCAGCAGCACCCGACAGGGGGGAGGCTACGAGCAGTACTTC. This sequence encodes CASSTRQGGGYEQYF.

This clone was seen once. The CDR3 DNA sequence: TGCGCCAGCAGCTACACCGGGACTAGCGATTCTAGCACAGATACGCAGTATTTT. Protein: CASSYTGTSDSSTDTQYF. The gene calls are TRBV5-1 and TRBJ2-3, with TRBD2 matching over 10 bases. There are 18 residues in the CDR3. CDR1 and CDR2 (germline): SGHRS, YFSETQ. Trimming at V came to 3 bases and at J to 0 bases, leaving 10 bases not matched to a gene.

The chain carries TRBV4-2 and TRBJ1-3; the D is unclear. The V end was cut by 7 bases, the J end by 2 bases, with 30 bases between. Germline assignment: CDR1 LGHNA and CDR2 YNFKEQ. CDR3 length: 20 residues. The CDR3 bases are TGTGCCAGCACCTCATATTCCCACCCTTATCAGGCCGCTCCTGGAAACACCATATATTTT. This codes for CASTSYSHPYQAAPGNTIYF.

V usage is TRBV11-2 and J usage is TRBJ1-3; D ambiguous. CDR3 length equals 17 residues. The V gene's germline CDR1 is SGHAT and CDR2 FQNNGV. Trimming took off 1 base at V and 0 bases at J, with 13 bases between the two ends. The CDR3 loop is CASSLVTVTSSGNTIYF. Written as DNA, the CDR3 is TGTGCCAGCAGCTTAGTTACCGTGACATCCTCTGGAAACACCATATATTTT.

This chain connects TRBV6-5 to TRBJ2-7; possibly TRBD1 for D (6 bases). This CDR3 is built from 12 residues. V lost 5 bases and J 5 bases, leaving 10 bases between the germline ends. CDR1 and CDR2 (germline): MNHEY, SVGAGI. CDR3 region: CASSTRDNEQYF. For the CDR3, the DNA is TGTGCCAGCAGTACCCGGGACAACGAGCAGTACTTC.

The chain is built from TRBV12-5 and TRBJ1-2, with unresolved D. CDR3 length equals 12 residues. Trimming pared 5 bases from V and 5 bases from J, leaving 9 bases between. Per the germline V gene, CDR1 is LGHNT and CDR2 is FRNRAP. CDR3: CASGGRGYGYTF. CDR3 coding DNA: TGTGCTAGTGGTGGGAGAGGATATGGCTACACCTTC.

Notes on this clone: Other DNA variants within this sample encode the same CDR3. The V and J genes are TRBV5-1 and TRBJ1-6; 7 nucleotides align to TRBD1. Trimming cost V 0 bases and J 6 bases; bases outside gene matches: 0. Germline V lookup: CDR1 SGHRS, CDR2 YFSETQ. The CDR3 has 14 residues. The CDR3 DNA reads TGCGCCAGCAGCTTGGGACAGGGTAATTCACCCCTCCACTTT. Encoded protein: CASSLGQGNSPLHF.

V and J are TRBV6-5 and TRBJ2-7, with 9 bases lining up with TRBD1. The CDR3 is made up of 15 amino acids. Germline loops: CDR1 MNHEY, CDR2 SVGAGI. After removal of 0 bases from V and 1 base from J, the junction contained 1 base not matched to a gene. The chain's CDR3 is CASSYSGTGSYEQYF. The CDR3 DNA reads TGTGCCAGCAGTTACTCTGGGACAGGGTCCTACGAGCAGTACTTC.

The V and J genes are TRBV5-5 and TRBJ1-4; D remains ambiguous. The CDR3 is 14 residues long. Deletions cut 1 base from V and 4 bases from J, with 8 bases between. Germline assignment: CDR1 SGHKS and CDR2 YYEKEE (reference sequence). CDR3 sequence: CASSLTDGNEKLFF. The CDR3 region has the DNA TGTGCCAGCAGCTTGACAGACGGTAATGAAAAACTGTTTTTT.

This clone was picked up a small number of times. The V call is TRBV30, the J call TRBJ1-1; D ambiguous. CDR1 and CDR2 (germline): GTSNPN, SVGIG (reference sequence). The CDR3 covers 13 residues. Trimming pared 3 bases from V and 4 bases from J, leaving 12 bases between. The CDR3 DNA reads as TGTGCCTGGAGGGGTACCACGGGCACTGAAGCTTTCTTT. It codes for CAWRGTTGTEAFF.

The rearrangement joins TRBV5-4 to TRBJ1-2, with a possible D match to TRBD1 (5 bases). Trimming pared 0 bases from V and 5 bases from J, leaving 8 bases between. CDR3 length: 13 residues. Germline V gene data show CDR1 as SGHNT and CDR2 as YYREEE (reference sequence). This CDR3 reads CASSLGSGYGYTF. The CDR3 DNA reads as TGTGCCAGCAGCTTGGGTTCAGGGTATGGCTACACCTTC.

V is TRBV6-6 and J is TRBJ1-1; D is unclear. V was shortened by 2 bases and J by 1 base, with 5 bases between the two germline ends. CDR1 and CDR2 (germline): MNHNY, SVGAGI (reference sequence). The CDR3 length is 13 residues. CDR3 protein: CASSYAWNTEAFF. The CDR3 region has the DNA TGTGCCAGCAGTTACGCTTGGAACACTGAAGCTTTCTTT.